Only one count was recorded for the clone carrying this T cell receptor beta chain. The antigen remains unidentified. Sequenced by immunoSEQ multiplex PCR; TCRdb stores in-frame clones only, minus some. The table lists approximately 52,000 clones, 86% of them singletons. Trimming took 5 bases from V and 6 from J; bases not matched to a gene: 3. From germline, CDR1 is MDHEN and CDR2 SYDVKM. CDR3 length: 12 amino acids. The sample belongs to a study of T cells in localized non-small cell lung cancer. Study-level points and caveats: Among the top 100 tumor clones, a median approximately 55 appeared in adjacent lung. Longer overall survival was associated with a higher density of T cells in the blood. Uninvolved nearby lung showed the greatest T cell clonality, exceeding that found in tumor. Only one tumor region was sequenced, so heterogeneity remains possible.

This specimen consisted of peripheral blood, obtained before any cancer treatment. The genes are TRBV28 and TRBJ1-1; 7 bases agree with TRBD1. The origin of this receptor is a male donor older than 55 with stage III squamous cell lung carcinoma. The CDR3 spells CASSPDRAEAFF. CDR3 DNA sequence: TGTGCCAGCAGTCCCGACAGGGCTGAAGCTTTCTTT.